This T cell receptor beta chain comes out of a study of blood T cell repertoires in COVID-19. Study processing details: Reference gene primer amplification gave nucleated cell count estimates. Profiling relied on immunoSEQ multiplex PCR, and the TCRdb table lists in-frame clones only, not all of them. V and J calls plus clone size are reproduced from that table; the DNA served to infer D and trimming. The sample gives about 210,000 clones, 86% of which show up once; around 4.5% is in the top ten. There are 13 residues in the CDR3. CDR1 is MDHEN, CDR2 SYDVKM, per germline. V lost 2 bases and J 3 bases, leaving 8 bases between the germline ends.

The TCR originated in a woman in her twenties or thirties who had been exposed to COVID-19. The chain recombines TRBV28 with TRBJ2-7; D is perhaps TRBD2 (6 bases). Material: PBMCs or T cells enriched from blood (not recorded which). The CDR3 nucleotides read TGTGCCAGCAGTTTAGGGACTCACTACGAGCAGTACTTC. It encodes CASSLGTHYEQYF.